The next 17 T cell receptor beta chains were all read from a single sample in a study of long-term antiretroviral therapy in people with HIV. Runs used v3.0 of the immunoSEQ assay and were done at survey level. Libraries were prepared by immunoSEQ multiplex PCR; TCRdb keeps only in-frame clonotypes and omits some of them. The sample holds roughly 12,000 clones; 80% to 85% are singletons and the top ten take around an eighth. The sequences come from unsorted PBMCs, collected 1.2 years after starting antiretroviral therapy. These receptors were taken from a man between 40 and 49 years old with HIV.

This chain uses TRBV19 with TRBJ2-3; 9 bases line up with TRBD1. The CDR3 has 15 amino acids. Germline CDR1 reads LNHDA; CDR2 reads SQIVND (reference sequence). Unmatched junction bases numbered 6, after V lost 5 bases and J lost 3 bases. CDR3 loop: CASSPRTGETDTQYF. DNA for the CDR3: TGTGCCAGTAGTCCCAGGACAGGGGAGACAGATACGCAGTATTTT.

The V gene is TRBV11-3, the J gene TRBJ2-3; D is uncertain. Germline V gene data show CDR1 as SGHNT and CDR2 as YENEEA. V lost 0 bases to trimming and J lost 3 bases, with 10 bases between them. There are 15 residues in the CDR3. This CDR3 is CASSLDSATTDTQYF. In nucleotides, the CDR3 is TGTGCCAGCAGCTTAGACTCGGCTACTACAGATACGCAGTATTTT.

This clone is labeled medium-sized. The chain is built from TRBV19 and TRBJ1-2; D gene unclear. The length of the CDR3 is 14 residues. Germline assignment: CDR1 LNHDA and CDR2 SQIVND (reference sequence). V lost 2 bases, J lost 8 bases, and 15 bases lay in between. The CDR3 protein is CASSIRTRLEGYTF. In nucleotides, the CDR3 is TGTGCCAGTAGTATACGTACGCGACTCGAGGGCTACACCTTC.

This clone was detected only once. The chain has TRBV20-1 and TRBJ2-3; D remains ambiguous. This CDR3 has 10 amino acids. Germline-derived CDR1 and CDR2 are DFQATT and SNEGSKA (reference sequence). V lost 6 bases and J 4 bases, leaving 5 bases between the germline ends. DNA for the CDR3: TGCAGTGCCTTTCCAGATACGCAGTATTTT. It translates to CSAFPDTQYF.

The V gene is TRBV9, the J gene TRBJ1-5; 7 bases are a match to TRBD1. CDR1 is SGDLS and CDR2 is YYNGEE in the germline V gene. V shed 3 bases and J 0 bases; nucleotides not matched to a gene: 9. This CDR3 contains 17 residues. CDR3 coding DNA: TGTGCCAGCAGCGCCTCCGGGACAGCAAATAGCAATCAGCCCCAGCATTTT. Residues: CASSASGTANSNQPQHF. Looking up the rest from reference TRBV9 and TRBJ1-5 gives the full variable domain: DSGVTQTPKHLITATGQRVTLRCSPRSGDLSVYWYQQSLDQGLQFLIQYYNGEERAKGNILERFSAQQFPDLHSELNLSSLELGDSALYFCASSASGTANSNQPQHFGDGTRLSIL.

The CDR3 sequence is CASSGEGTTDTQYF. The CDR3 region has the DNA TGTGCCAGCAGTGGGGAGGGTACAACAGATACGCAGTATTTT. The V gene is TRBV2, the J gene TRBJ2-3; 7 bases are shared with TRBD2. CDR1 and CDR2 from the germline V gene are SNHLY and FYNNEI. Trimming removed 4 bases from V and 3 bases from J; junction bases left unmatched: 4. This CDR3 region has 14 residues.

The rearrangement joins TRBV9 to TRBJ1-3; D call uncertain. V lost 3 bases to trimming and J lost 0 bases, with 4 bases between them. CDR3 length equals 13 residues. From germline, CDR1 is SGDLS and CDR2 YYNGEE. Here the CDR3 DNA reads TGTGCCAGCAGCGGCAGCTCTGGAAACACCATATATTTT. Translated: CASSGSSGNTIYF.

This chain uses TRBV9 with TRBJ1-6; D is unresolved. V was trimmed by 4 bases and J by 0 bases, leaving 23 bases between them. The length of the CDR3 is 20 residues. Looked up from germline, CDR1 is SGDLS and CDR2 is YYNGEE. CDR3 DNA sequence: TGTGCCAGCAGCTACCTCCCCGGGCAGGCGGGGAGCTCCTATAATTCACCCCTCCACTTT. Encoded protein: CASSYLPGQAGSSYNSPLHF.

This clone is a singleton in its sample. V and J are TRBV30 and TRBJ1-2; 7 bases fit TRBD1. V gave up 1 base and J gave up 3 bases; unmatched junction bases: 2. The CDR3 consists of 13 residues. CDR1 and CDR2 (germline): GTSNPN, SVGIG (reference sequence). CDR3 in amino acids: CAWSEQGYYGYTF. CDR3 nucleotide sequence: TGTGCCTGGAGTGAACAGGGGTACTATGGCTACACCTTC.

This chain links TRBV5-1 with TRBJ1-1; D gene ambiguous. The ends were cut back, 0 bases at V and 6 bases at J, with 9 bases in the middle. Germline V lookup: CDR1 SGHRS, CDR2 YFSETQ. The CDR3 consists of 13 residues. The CDR3 spells CASSLAPTAEAFF. The CDR3 DNA follows: TGCGCCAGCAGCTTGGCGCCTACCGCTGAAGCTTTCTTT. Using reference TRBV5-1 and TRBJ1-1 for the parts outside the CDR3, the full variable domain is KAGVTQTPRYLIKTRGQQVTLSCSPISGHRSVSWYQQTPGQGLQFLFEYFSETQRNKGNFPGRFSGRQFSNSRSEMNVSTLELGDSALYLCASSLAPTAEAFFGQGTRLTVV.

V gene TRBV11-2 combines with J gene TRBJ2-7; weak D call: TRBD2 (7 bases). CDR1 is SGHAT and CDR2 is FQNNGV in the germline V gene. V was shortened by 5 bases and J by 5 bases, with 28 bases between the two germline ends. The CDR3 contains 18 residues. DNA for the CDR3: TGTGCCAGCAGCCATCACCGAAGCGATAGGGGGGGCCGTCACGAGCAGTACTTC. This translates into CASSHHRSDRGGRHEQYF. The complete variable domain, with remaining parts taken from reference TRBV11-2 and TRBJ2-7, reads EAGVAQSPRYKIIEKRQSVAFWCNPISGHATLYWYQQILGQGPKLLIQFQNNGVVDDSQLPKDRFSAERLKGVDSTLKIQPAKLEDSAVYLCASSHHRSDRGGRHEQYFGPGTRLTVT.

The V gene is TRBV5-6, the J gene TRBJ2-1; no clear D. The V gene lost 6 bases and the J gene lost 8 bases, with 15 bases spanning the gap. Germline V gives CDR1 SGHDT, CDR2 YYEEEE. This CDR3 comprises 13 residues. The CDR3 region is CASTLSGVDEQFF. In nucleotides, the CDR3 is TGTGCCAGCACCTTAAGTGGCGTAGATGAGCAGTTCTTC.

CDR3 DNA: TGTGCCTGGGGCCACGACGGCCCCCCCCTGTTTTTT. Its protein is CAWGHDGPPLFF. The V call is TRBV30, the J call TRBJ1-4; D gene ambiguous. Per germline, CDR1 GTSNPN and CDR2 SVGIG (reference sequence). Trimming removed 5 bases from V and 14 bases from J, with 18 bases in between. The CDR3 loop spans 12 amino acids.

This clone came up a few times. The V gene is TRBV27, the J gene TRBJ2-3, with D possibly matching TRBD2 (6 bases). The V end was cut by 4 bases, the J end by 3 bases, with 11 bases between. This CDR3 is built from 14 residues. Germline V gene data show CDR1 as MNHEY and CDR2 as SMNVEV (reference sequence). The CDR3 coding sequence is TGTGCCAGCAGTTCGGGGGATGGGACAGATACGCAGTATTTT. As protein: CASSSGDGTDTQYF.

The chain has TRBV6-6 and TRBJ2-5; D is perhaps TRBD1 or TRBD2 (6 bases each). V was trimmed by 11 bases and J by 2 bases, leaving 12 bases between them. The CDR3 runs to 12 residues. Germline V lookup: CDR1 MNHNY, CDR2 SVGAGI (reference sequence). The CDR3 sequence: CAGGQNQETQYF. CDR3 coding DNA: TGTGCCGGGGGGCAAAATCAAGAGACCCAGTACTTC.

This chain connects TRBV5-1 to TRBJ1-6; D gene unclear. Germline loops: CDR1 SGHRS, CDR2 YFSETQ. The CDR3 extends over 14 amino acids. The V end was cut by 5 bases, the J end by 6 bases, with 12 bases between. CDR3 in DNA: TGCGCCAGCAGTGAGGGTGATTTTAATTCACCCCTCCACTTT. This sequence encodes CASSEGDFNSPLHF.

The rearrangement links TRBV4-2 to TRBJ2-2; TRBD2 matches at 7 bases. From germline, CDR1 is LGHNA and CDR2 YNFKEQ. The CDR3 consists of 17 residues. The ends lost 1 base at V and 1 base at J; junction bases unmatched: 6. The CDR3 DNA follows: TGTGCCAGCAGCCAAGGGAGGGAGGGGTGGAACACCGGGGAGCTGTTTTTT. Its translation is CASSQGREGWNTGELFF.